This is a list of T cell receptor beta chains from one sample in a study of cytomegalovirus exposure and HLA in healthy donors. Using immunoSEQ multiplex PCR, the repertoire was profiled, and TCRdb retains in-frame clones only, with some absent. The repertoire consists of fewer than 200,000 clones, with 65% to 85% occurring once and the leading ten covering roughly 4.7%. Sequenced material: PBMCs. The receptors stem from a woman aged 45-65 years in good health and CMV-seropositive. Both conserved end residues are part of each CDR3. Each record gives: D gene, V gene, clone size, J gene, CDR3 DNA, CDR3 protein. The D gene is left open where the match is weak. Rows give clone size only sometimes, using once, few, many, or a class for an expanded clone.

>TRBD1|TRBV7-3|.|TRBJ1-1
TGTGCCAGCAGCTTAACAGGGACAGGAAGAGACGGGGACACTGAAGCTTTCTTT
CASSLTGTGRDGDTEAFF
>.|TRBV5-1|.|TRBJ1-1
TGCGCCAGCAGCTTGGCCGCTCAGGGGCGGTGGACTGAAGCTTTCTTT
CASSLAAQGRWTEAFF
>.|TRBV11-2|.|TRBJ2-1
TGTGCCAGCAGCTCCCCTACTACGGGGTTGGGGTACAATGAGCAGTTCTTC
CASSSPTTGLGYNEQFF
>TRBD1|TRBV9|few|TRBJ1-3
TGTGCCAGCAGCCCGTTTGAGGGGGCATCGGGAAACACCATATATTTT
CASSPFEGASGNTIYF
>.|TRBV2|.|TRBJ1-2
TGTGCCAGCAGTAACAGGGACTATGGCTACACCTTC
CASSNRDYGYTF
>TRBD1|TRBV6-5|.|TRBJ2-3
TGTGCCAGCAGTAGGGACAGGGTACGCACAGATACGCAGTATTTT
CASSRDRVRTDTQYF
>TRBD1|TRBV4-2|.|TRBJ1-2
TGTGCCAGCAGCCAAGATAGGACAGGTCGAGGTTATGGCTACACCTTC
CASSQDRTGRGYGYTF
>.|TRBV7-8|.|TRBJ1-1
TGTGCCAGCAGCTTAGGGAGCAGGGGCACTGAAGCTTTCTTT
CASSLGSRGTEAFF
>.|TRBV10-1|.|TRBJ2-5
TGCGCCAGCACTTCCGGGACAAAGGAGACCCAGTACTTC
CASTSGTKETQYF
>TRBD1|TRBV25-1|.|TRBJ1-1
TGTGCCAGCAGGGGGACAGGGGAAGAGGAAGCTTTCTTT
CASRGTGEEEAFF
>TRBD1|TRBV6-5|.|TRBJ2-7
TGTGCCAGCAGTTACTCGGATGGGACAGGGTCCTCCGAGCAGTACTTC
CASSYSDGTGSSEQYF
>TRBD1|TRBV29-1|.|TRBJ1-4
TGCAGCGTCGCACAGGGGGCCGTGGAAAAACTGTTTTTT
CSVAQGAVEKLFF
>TRBD2|TRBV6-5|.|TRBJ2-2
TGTGCCAGCAACTCGATCCCAGGCGGGGGGCTGTTTTTT
CASNSIPGGGLFF
>TRBD1|TRBV7-2|once|TRBJ1-5
TGTGCCAGCAGCTTAGTGGGGACAGGGATAGGACAGCCCCAGCATTTT
CASSLVGTGIGQPQHF
>.|TRBV27|.|TRBJ1-1
TGTGCCAGCAGTTTCCACAGGAGGGACACTGAAGCTTTCTTT
CASSFHRRDTEAFF
>TRBD1|TRBV5-4|.|TRBJ1-1
TGTGCCAGCAGCTTGGGACCGGGACAGACGAACACTGAAGCTTTCTTT
CASSLGPGQTNTEAFF
>.|TRBV11-2|.|TRBJ1-1
TGTGCCAGCAGCTTAGCCGGGAGGGACACTGAAGCTTTCTTT
CASSLAGRDTEAFF
>TRBD2|TRBV5-4|.|TRBJ2-2
TGTGCCAGCAGCGCGAAGCGGGGCTTCACCGGGGAGCTGTTTTTT
CASSAKRGFTGELFF
>TRBD2|TRBV4-2|.|TRBJ2-7
TGTGCCAGCAGCCAAGACTGGGGGGGGTACGAGCAGTACTTC
CASSQDWGGYEQYF